The clone carrying this T cell receptor (beta chain) was observed a handful of times. Its antigen is undetermined. V was clipped by 7 bases and J by 2 bases, with 14 bases between them. CDR3 length equals 14 residues. Per the germline V gene, CDR1 is SQVTM and CDR2 is ANQGSEA. This sample was included in a study of cytomegalovirus exposure and HLA in healthy donors. General study points: Later on, a genetic analysis was performed. It linked a missense variant in DCLRE1C with V- and J-gene trimming of TCR beta. When a later analysis was performed, an Asian-associated ancestry cluster reportedly had fewer N-insertions than the roughly 730-donor mean. It was about 180 TCR beta chains that were listed as cytomegalovirus-associated.

PCR involved 60 Vbeta and 13 Jbeta primers. This table comes from immunoSEQ multiplex PCR, and its TCRdb copy is limited to in-frame clones, with some not included. The sample consists of 95,000 to 130,000 clones, approximately 70% of them appearing once. The donors, nominally healthy at sampling, likely had unrecorded immune exposures. The sequence was collected from a woman in her forties in good health and CMV-seropositive. The chain links TRBV29-1 to TRBJ1-4; tentative D call: TRBD1 (5 bases). Material for sequencing was PBMCs. The CDR3 sequence: CSAKKTVTNEKLFF. The CDR3 nucleotides read TGCAGCGCCAAGAAGACAGTTACTAATGAAAAACTGTTTTTT.